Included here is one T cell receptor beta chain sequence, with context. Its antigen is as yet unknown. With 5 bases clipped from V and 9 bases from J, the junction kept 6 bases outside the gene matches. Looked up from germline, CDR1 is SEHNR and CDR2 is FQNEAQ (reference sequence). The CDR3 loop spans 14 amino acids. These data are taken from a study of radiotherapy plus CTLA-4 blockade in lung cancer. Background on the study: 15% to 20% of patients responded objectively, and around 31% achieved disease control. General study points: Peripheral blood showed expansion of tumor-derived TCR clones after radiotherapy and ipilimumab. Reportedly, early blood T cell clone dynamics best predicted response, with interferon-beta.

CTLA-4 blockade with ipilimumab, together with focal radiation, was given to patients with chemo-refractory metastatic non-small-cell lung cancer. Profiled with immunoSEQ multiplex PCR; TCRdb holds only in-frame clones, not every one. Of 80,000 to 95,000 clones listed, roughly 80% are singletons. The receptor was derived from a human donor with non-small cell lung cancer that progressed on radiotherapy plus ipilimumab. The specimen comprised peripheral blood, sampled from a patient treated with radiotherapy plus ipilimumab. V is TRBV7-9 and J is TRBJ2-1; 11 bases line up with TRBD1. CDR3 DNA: TGTGCCAGCAGCCGCGGACAGGGGGCGGGTGAGCAGTTCTTC. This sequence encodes CASSRGQGAGEQFF.